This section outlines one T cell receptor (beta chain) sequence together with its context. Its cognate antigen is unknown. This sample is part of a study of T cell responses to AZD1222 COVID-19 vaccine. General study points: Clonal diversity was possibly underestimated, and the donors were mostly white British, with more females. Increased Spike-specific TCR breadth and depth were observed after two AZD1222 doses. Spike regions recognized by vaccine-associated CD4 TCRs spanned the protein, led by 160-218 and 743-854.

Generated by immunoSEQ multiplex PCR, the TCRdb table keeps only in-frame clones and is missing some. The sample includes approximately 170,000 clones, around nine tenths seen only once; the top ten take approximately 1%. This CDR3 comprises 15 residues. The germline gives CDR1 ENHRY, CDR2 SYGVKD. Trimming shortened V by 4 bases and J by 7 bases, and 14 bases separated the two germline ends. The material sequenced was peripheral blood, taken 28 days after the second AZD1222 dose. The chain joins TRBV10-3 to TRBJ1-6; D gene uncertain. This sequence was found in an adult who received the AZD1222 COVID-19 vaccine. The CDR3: CAISVGPGWNSPLHF. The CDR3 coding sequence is TGTGCCATCAGTGTAGGTCCGGGCTGGAATTCACCCCTCCACTTT.